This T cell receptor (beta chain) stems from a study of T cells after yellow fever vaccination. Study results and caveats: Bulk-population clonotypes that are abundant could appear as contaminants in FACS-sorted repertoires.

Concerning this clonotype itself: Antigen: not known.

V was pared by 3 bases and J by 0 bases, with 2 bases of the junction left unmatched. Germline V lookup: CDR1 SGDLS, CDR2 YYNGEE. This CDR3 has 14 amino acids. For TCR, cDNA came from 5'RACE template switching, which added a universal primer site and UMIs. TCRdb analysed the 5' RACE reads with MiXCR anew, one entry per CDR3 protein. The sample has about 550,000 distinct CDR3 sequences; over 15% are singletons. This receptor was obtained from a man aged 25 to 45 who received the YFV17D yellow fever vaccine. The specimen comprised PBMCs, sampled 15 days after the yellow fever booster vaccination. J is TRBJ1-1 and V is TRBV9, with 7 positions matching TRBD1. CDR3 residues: CASSGDSMNTEAFF. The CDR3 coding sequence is TGTGCCAGCAGCGGGGACAGCATGAACACTGAAGCTTTCTTT. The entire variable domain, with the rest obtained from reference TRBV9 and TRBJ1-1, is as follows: DSGVTQTPKHLITATGQRVTLRCSPRSGDLSVYWYQQSLDQGLQFLIQYYNGEERAKGNILERFSAQQFPDLHSELNLSSLELGDSALYFCASSGDSMNTEAFFGQGTRLTVV.